This paragraph reports one T cell receptor beta chain. The data are from a study of T cell changes during pregnancy in multiple sclerosis. Germline-derived CDR1 and CDR2 are SGHTA and FQGTGA. The trim removed 5 bases at V and 6 bases at J, leaving 6 bases unmatched. The CDR3 has 14 residues. Assay: immunoSEQ multiplex PCR; the TCRdb copy retains only in-frame clones and omits some. The sample comprises tens of thousands of clones, approximately 90% of which are singletons, and around 4.5% rests with the top ten. The V and J genes are TRBV7-3 and TRBJ1-1, with 10 positions matching TRBD1. The sample consisted of peripheral blood, taken in the second trimester of pregnancy. This receptor was obtained from a female donor in good health, enrolled as a control in a pregnancy study. The DNA of the CDR3 is TGTGCCAGCAGCGCGACAGGGGGCGGTTCTGAAGCTTTCTTT. Protein: CASSATGGGSEAFF.